What follows are 26 T cell receptor beta chains derived from one specimen sequenced in a study of blood T cell repertoires in COVID-19. The data were produced by immunoSEQ multiplex PCR, yet TCRdb's version contains in-frame clones alone and is incomplete. This table has more than 70,000 clones, roughly 90% appearing once. Sequenced input: peripheral blood. These receptors were collected from a woman in her forties or fifties with active or convalescent COVID-19.

J is TRBJ2-1 and V is TRBV5-4; TRBD1 matches 7 bases. CDR1 SGHNT and CDR2 YYREEE come from the germline V gene (reference sequence). After removal of 1 base from V and 9 bases from J, the junction contained 10 bases not matched to a gene. The CDR3 loop spans 15 amino acids. CDR3 in amino acids: CASSLQTGDLGEQFF. Here the CDR3 DNA reads TGTGCCAGCAGCTTGCAAACAGGGGACCTTGGTGAGCAGTTCTTC.

This clone was counted a few times. The J gene is TRBJ1-1, the V gene TRBV29-1; D perhaps matches TRBD1 (6 bases). The CDR3 contains 13 residues. In germline, CDR1 is SQVTM, CDR2 ANQGSEA. V was clipped by 4 bases and J by 0 bases, with 9 bases between them. Here the CDR3 DNA reads TGCAGCGTTGTGGGGGCTATGAACACTGAAGCTTTCTTT. Its translation is CSVVGAMNTEAFF.

This clone was observed a single time. The V and J genes are TRBV19 and TRBJ1-4; 11 positions match TRBD1. Germline values: CDR1 LNHDA, CDR2 SQIVND (reference sequence). The CDR3 sequence is 15 residues long. J gave up 6 bases and V 3 bases, and 3 bases lay outside the gene matches. The CDR3 DNA reads TGTGCCAGTAGTATCGGGACAGGGGGTTATGAAAAACTGTTTTTT. Encoded protein: CASSIGTGGYEKLFF.

V usage is TRBV4-3 and J usage is TRBJ1-1; a possible D gene is TRBD1 (5 bases). The V end was cut by 1 base, the J end by 1 base, with 10 bases between. Per the germline V gene, CDR1 is LGHNA and CDR2 is YSLEER. The CDR3 has 15 amino acids. The CDR3 DNA follows: TGCGCCAGCAGCCAAGGGGGCTGGGGGAACACTGAAGCTTTCTTT. It yields the protein CASSQGGWGNTEAFF.

The chain uses TRBV18 and TRBJ1-1; TRBD1 might be the D (5 bases). The length of the CDR3 is 14 residues. Germline values: CDR1 KGHSH, CDR2 LQKENI. V lost 2 bases and J lost 5, with 12 bases in between. The CDR3 here is CASSPEVGATEAFF. The DNA for the CDR3 is TGTGCCAGCTCACCAGAGGTAGGGGCGACTGAAGCTTTCTTT.

The chain is built from TRBV27 and TRBJ1-1, with D perhaps TRBD1 (5 bases). Trimming removed 5 bases at V and 1 base at J, with 20 bases between. The CDR3 length is 17 residues. From germline, CDR1 is MNHEY and CDR2 SMNVEV (reference sequence). In DNA, the CDR3 is TGTGCCAGCAGTCTAGCCGGGGGTGGCTCCTGGAACACTGAAGCTTTCTTT. Translated: CASSLAGGGSWNTEAFF.

This chain uses TRBV5-4 with TRBJ2-4; TRBD2 agrees at 8 bases. V was clipped by 4 bases and J by 5 bases; unmatched bases: 8. The CDR3 has 15 amino acids. Germline V CDR1 and CDR2: SGHNT, YYREEE (reference sequence). The CDR3 DNA is TGTGCCAGCAGCCTGGGCCGGGAGGGCGAAAACATTCAGTACTTC. It encodes CASSLGREGENIQYF.

The rearrangement joins TRBV12-5 to TRBJ2-6, with TRBD1 matching over 9 bases. CDR1 and CDR2 from the germline V gene are LGHNT and FRNRAP. The trim removed 6 bases at V and 2 bases at J, leaving 8 bases unmatched. The CDR3 has 17 residues. DNA of the CDR3: TGTGCTAGTGGCCCGGGACAGGGATGGCCTGGGGCCAACGTCCTGACTTTC. Protein: CASGPGQGWPGANVLTF.

The chain is built from TRBV20-1 and TRBJ1-1, with D uncertain. The CDR3 covers 11 residues. Trimming shortened V by 5 bases and J by 9 bases, and 13 bases separated the two germline ends. The germline V gene encodes CDR1 DFQATT and CDR2 SNEGSKA (reference sequence). The CDR3 coding sequence is TGCAGTGCTCGACGCGGAGGGCAAGCTTTCTTT. The encoded protein is CSARRGGQAFF.

The V gene is TRBV7-9, the J gene TRBJ1-2; D possibly corresponds to TRBD1 (5 bases). From germline, CDR1 is SEHNR and CDR2 FQNEAQ (reference sequence). V was shortened by 0 bases and J by 3 bases, with 14 bases between the two germline ends. The CDR3 totals 16 residues. CDR3 region: CASSLARRGGDYGYTF. DNA of the CDR3: TGTGCCAGCAGCTTAGCGAGGAGGGGAGGAGACTATGGCTACACCTTC.

The CDR3 protein is CASRDTGAGGYTF. CDR3 in DNA: TGTGCCAGCAGAGATACAGGGGCGGGTGGCTACACCTTC. The chain has TRBV6-1 and TRBJ1-2; 7 positions agree with TRBD1. Germline V CDR1 and CDR2: MNHNS, SASEGT. This CDR3 is 13 amino acids long. The ends lost 6 bases at V and 7 bases at J; junction bases unmatched: 8.

The V call is TRBV5-1, the J call TRBJ2-7; D possibly corresponds to TRBD1 (6 bases). Germline V gene sequence: CDR1 SGHRS, CDR2 YFSETQ. With 2 bases removed from V and 6 bases from J, the gap between germline ends came to 12 bases. The CDR3 sequence is 13 residues long. The CDR3 nucleotides read TGCGCCAGCAGCTTAACAGGGCCATCCGAGCAGTACTTC. It yields the protein CASSLTGPSEQYF.

Here the CDR3 reads CASSGGGSTDTQYF. The CDR3 nucleotides are TGTGCCAGTAGTGGCGGGGGGAGCACAGATACGCAGTATTTT. The V call is TRBV19, the J call TRBJ2-3, with TRBD2 matching over 8 bases. CDR1 is LNHDA and CDR2 is SQIVND in the germline V gene (reference sequence). The CDR3 is 14 amino acids. Trimming took 5 bases from V and 0 from J; bases not matched to a gene: 1. The variable domain in full, with the rest retrieved from reference TRBV19 and TRBJ2-3, is DGGITQSPKYLFRKEGQNVTLSCEQNLNHDAMYWYRQDPGQGLRLIYYSQIVNDFQKGDIAEGYSVSREKKESFPLTVTSAQKNPTAFYLCASSGGGSTDTQYFGPGTRLTVL.

The CDR3 is CASSYQGTYGYTF. The CDR3, as DNA: TGTGCCAGCAGTTACCAGGGGACGTATGGCTACACCTTC. The chain has TRBV6-2 or TRBV6-3 and TRBJ1-2; a weak D match, TRBD1 (6 bases). Trimming took off 2 bases at V and 5 bases at J, with 9 bases between the two ends. CDR1 is MNHEY and CDR2 is SVGEGT in the germline V gene. The CDR3 loop spans 13 amino acids.

The CDR3 DNA reads as TGTGCCAGTAGTATCGGCAGGGGACTAACCGGGGAGCTGTTTTTT. It is translated as CASSIGRGLTGELFF. This chain links TRBV19 with TRBJ2-2, with D perhaps TRBD2 (7 bases). Germline values: CDR1 LNHDA, CDR2 SQIVND (reference sequence). The V and J ends lost 3 bases and 5 bases respectively, with 13 bases between them. CDR3 length equals 15 residues.

CDR3 in DNA: TGCGCCAGCAGCCAACAAGCGGGGATCAACACCGGGGAGCTGTTTTTT. Protein sequence: CASSQQAGINTGELFF. The chain couples TRBV4-3 to TRBJ2-2; 7 bases fit TRBD2. With V trimmed by 2 bases and J by 2 bases, 5 bases remained unmatched. This CDR3 is 16 amino acids long. CDR1 is LGHNA, CDR2 YSLEER, per germline.

The V call is TRBV5-1, the J call TRBJ1-2; 8 bases are shared with TRBD1. The trim removed 4 bases at V and 8 bases at J, leaving 10 bases unmatched. This CDR3 comprises 14 residues. Germline V gene data show CDR1 as SGHRS and CDR2 as YFSETQ. CDR3 nucleotide sequence: TGCGCCAGCAGCCCACGGGCAGGGGGCGGCGGCTACACCTTC. Protein product: CASSPRAGGGGYTF.

This chain links TRBV6-1 with TRBJ2-5; TRBD2 matches at 12 bases. The CDR3 spans 18 residues. The germline V gene encodes CDR1 MNHNS and CDR2 SASEGT. The V and J ends lost 1 base and 1 base, in that order; junction bases with no gene match: 7. The CDR3 spells CASSEGSLAGGTQETQYF. The CDR3 coding sequence is TGTGCCAGCAGTGAAGGAAGTCTAGCGGGGGGGACCCAAGAGACCCAGTACTTC.

The rearrangement links TRBV11-2 to TRBJ1-5, with 7 bases fitting TRBD1. Germline trimming cut 5 bases from V and 2 bases from J; bases unmatched to any gene: 0. The CDR3 covers 13 residues. Germline CDR1 and CDR2: SGHAT and FQNNGV. CDR3 DNA sequence: TGTGCCAGCAGCCAGGGGGGCAATCAGCCCCAGCATTTT. Translating it yields CASSQGGNQPQHF.

V gene TRBV12-3 or TRBV12-4 combines with J gene TRBJ1-5; weak D call: TRBD1 (6 bases). V lost 3 bases and J 6 bases, leaving 9 bases between the germline ends. This CDR3 comprises 13 residues. CDR3 in DNA: TGTGCCAGCAGTTTGGGGGCGCGTCAGCCCCAGCATTTT. This sequence encodes CASSLGARQPQHF.

This clone is a singleton in its sample. V is TRBV7-2 and J is TRBJ1-1, with no clear D. From germline, CDR1 is SGHTA and CDR2 FQGNSA. The CDR3 is 14 amino acids. V lost 3 bases to trimming and J lost 0 bases, with 8 bases between them. CDR3 sequence reads: CASSLMKLNTEAFF. The CDR3 DNA is TGTGCCAGCAGCTTGATGAAGCTGAACACTGAAGCTTTCTTT.

J is TRBJ2-3 and V is TRBV18, with TRBD1 matching over 10 bases. The CDR3 is 18 amino acids. Germline CDR1 and CDR2: KGHSH and LQKENI. V shed 4 bases and J 3 bases; nucleotides not matched to a gene: 13. This chain's CDR3 is CASSRQGAVGQRTDTQYF. Here the CDR3 DNA reads TGTGCCAGCTCACGACAGGGGGCTGTTGGGCAACGAACAGATACGCAGTATTTT.

The V call is TRBV5-1, the J call TRBJ1-2; D may be TRBD1 (6 bases). Germline lookup yields CDR1 SGHRS and CDR2 YFSETQ. Trimming shortened V by 0 bases and J by 6 bases, and 12 bases separated the two germline ends. The CDR3 contains 14 residues. DNA of the CDR3: TGCGCCAGCAGCTTGGGAGCCCCAGGGGATGGCTACACCTTC. This sequence encodes CASSLGAPGDGYTF.

The table lists this clone with a count of one. CDR3 region: CASSGTGGSIYGYTF. As DNA, the CDR3 is TGCGCCAGCAGCGGGACAGGCGGGAGTATCTATGGCTACACCTTC. The chain links TRBV10-2 to TRBJ1-2; TRBD1 aligns across 8 bases. The J segment lost 4 bases and the V segment lost 6 bases, leaving 10 bases of the junction unmatched. This CDR3 has 15 amino acids. Germline CDR1 WSHSY, CDR2 SAAADI.

The chain recombines TRBV7-2 with TRBJ2-5, with TRBD2 as a possible D gene (6 bases). The CDR3 contains 12 residues. Germline CDR1 reads SGHTA; CDR2 reads FQGNSA. CDR3 residues: CAIRRAQETQYF. The DNA for the CDR3 is TGTGCTATTAGGAGGGCCCAAGAGACCCAGTACTTC. Combining the CDR3 with reference TRBV7-2 and TRBJ2-5 gives the whole variable domain GAGVSQSPSNKVTEKGKDVELRCDPISGHTALYWYRQSLGQGLEFLIYFQGNSAPDKSGLPSDRFSAERTGGSVSTLTIQRTQQEDSAVYLCAIRRAQETQYFGPGTRLLVL.

The rearrangement links TRBV27 to TRBJ2-1; 8 nucleotides agree with TRBD2. V shed 7 bases, J shed 15 bases, and the junction held 20 bases outside the gene matches. Germline V gene data show CDR1 as MNHEY and CDR2 as SMNVEV (reference sequence). The CDR3 is made up of 15 amino acids. The CDR3 spells CASTSNPSAGDVRFF. The CDR3 nucleotides read TGTGCCAGCACCTCGAACCCCTCAGCGGGAGATGTGCGGTTCTTC.